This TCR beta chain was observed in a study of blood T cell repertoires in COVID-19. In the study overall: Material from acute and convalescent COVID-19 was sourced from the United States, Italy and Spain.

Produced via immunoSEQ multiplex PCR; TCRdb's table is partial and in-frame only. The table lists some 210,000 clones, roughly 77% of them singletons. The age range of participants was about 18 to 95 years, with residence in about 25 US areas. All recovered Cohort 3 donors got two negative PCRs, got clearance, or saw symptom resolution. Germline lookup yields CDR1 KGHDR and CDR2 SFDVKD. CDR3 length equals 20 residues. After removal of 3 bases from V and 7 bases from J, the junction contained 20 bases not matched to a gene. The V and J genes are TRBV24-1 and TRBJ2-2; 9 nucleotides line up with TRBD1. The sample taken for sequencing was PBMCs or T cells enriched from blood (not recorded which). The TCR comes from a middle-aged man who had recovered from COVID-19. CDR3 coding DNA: TGTGCCACCAGTGATCTTCCCCTGATGGCCGGGACAGGGCTTGGCGGGGAGCTGTTTTTT. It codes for CATSDLPLMAGTGLGGELFF.